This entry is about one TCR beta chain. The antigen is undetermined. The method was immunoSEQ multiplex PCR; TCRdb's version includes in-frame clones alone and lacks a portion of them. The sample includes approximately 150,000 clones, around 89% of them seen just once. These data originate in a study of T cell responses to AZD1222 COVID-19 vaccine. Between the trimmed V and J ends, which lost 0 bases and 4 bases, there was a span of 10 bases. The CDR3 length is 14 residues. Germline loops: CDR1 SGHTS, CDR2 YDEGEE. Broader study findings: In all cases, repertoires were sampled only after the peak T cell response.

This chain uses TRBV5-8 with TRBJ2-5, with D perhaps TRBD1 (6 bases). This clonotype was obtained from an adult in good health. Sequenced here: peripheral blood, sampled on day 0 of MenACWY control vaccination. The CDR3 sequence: CASSLAQGRETQYF. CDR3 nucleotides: TGTGCCAGCAGCTTGGCCCAGGGGAGAGAGACCCAGTACTTC.